The 3 T cell receptor beta chains below all came from one sample that was sequenced in a study of control samples from healthy donors and cancer patients. Here immunoSEQ multiplex PCR was the method, and the copy in TCRdb shows in-frame clones only, minus some. Of over 100,000 clones listed, 90% were seen once; the top ten hold 2% to 3%. Sequenced material: blood. The receptors here all came from a middle-aged man in good health.

In its sample, this clone was seen a few times. The chain uses TRBV6-5 and TRBJ1-5; 10 positions agree with TRBD1. Per the germline V gene, CDR1 is MNHEY and CDR2 is SVGAGI. Losses at the gene ends were 6 bases for V and 7 bases for J; bases not matched to a gene: 9. The CDR3 loop spans 15 amino acids. The CDR3 nucleotides are TGTGCCAGCAGGCTTAGTGGGACAGGGGAACAGCCCCAGCATTTT. It translates to CASRLSGTGEQPQHF.

The chain recombines TRBV15 with TRBJ1-5; weak D call: TRBD1 (6 bases). The CDR3 is 13 residues long. Germline CDR1 LNHNV, CDR2 YYDKDF (reference sequence). With 5 bases removed from V and 6 bases from J, the gap between germline ends came to 11 bases. DNA for the CDR3: TGTGCCACCAGCGGGGGGCCGCTTCAGCCCCAGCATTTT. Translated: CATSGGPLQPQHF.

V usage is TRBV10-3 and J usage is TRBJ2-7; a possible D gene is TRBD1 (5 bases). Trimming left V 4 bases short and J 3 bases short, with 7 bases between. The germline V gene encodes CDR1 ENHRY and CDR2 SYGVKD. The CDR3 contains 12 residues. CDR3 in DNA: TGTGCCATCAGTGCGACAGACTACGAGCAGTACTTC. This sequence encodes CAISATDYEQYF.